This T cell receptor (beta chain) derives from a study of blood T cell repertoires in COVID-19. The V and J ends lost 4 bases and 5 bases, in that order; junction bases with no gene match: 6. The CDR3 loop spans 14 amino acids. CDR1 and CDR2 from the germline V gene are LGHDT and YNNKEL (reference sequence). In the original processing: Counts of nucleated cells, estimated from reference gene primer amplification, were obtained. Repertoires were generated with immunoSEQ multiplex PCR, while TCRdb's copy carries only in-frame clones and drops some. The V and J calls and clone size come from that table; D and trimming were worked out from the DNA. The table shows 150,000 to 200,000 clones, with roughly four fifths occurring only once.

This sequence was found in a woman in her thirties or forties with acute or convalescent COVID-19. V gene TRBV3-1 (or the pseudogene TRBV3-2) combines with J gene TRBJ2-7; 9 bases are a match to TRBD1. Sequenced material: peripheral blood. Here the CDR3 DNA reads TGTGCCAGCAGCCGAGGACAGGGGCTCAACGAGCAGTACTTC. Its translation: CASSRGQGLNEQYF.